The text below deals with one T cell receptor (beta chain). Its antigen is not yet known. This sample is part of a study of monozygotic twins with inflammatory bowel disease (dated by TCRdb to the late 2010s). About the study as a whole: In total, roughly 30 monozygotic twin pairs made up the full study: 19 Danish pairs, all IBD-discordant, plus nine German pairs, of which four were IBD-concordant and five were IBD-discordant. Each individual had, on average, about 151 000 unique TCRalpha sequences and 181 000 unique TCRbeta sequences available for analysis. The search for disease-associated traits relied mainly on comparing, within discordant pairs, IBD patients with their genetically identical healthy co-twins. General conclusions and limits of the study: Repertoire similarity did not differ between concordant and discordant twins, which could be due to limited statistical power. The analysis was unable to tell different T cell subtypes apart. The results gave no support for a single strong signal or clonotype linked to IBD. IBD patients had lower TCRbeta repertoire diversity, measured by the inverse Simpson index, than their healthy co-twins. IBD patients shared fewer clonotypes with other individuals than healthy twins did, most markedly in patients showing signs of disease activity. Because patients were on differing immunosuppressive treatments, the repertoires may have picked up extra background noise and inter-individual variability.

Per the germline V gene (reference sequence), SEHNR is the CDR1 and FQNEAQ is the CDR2. Inclusive of the bounding cysteine and phenylalanine, the CDR3 is 15 residues long. No DNA appears here. An approximately 2.5 ml peripheral blood sample was drawn into PAXgene tubes per donor and stored at -80°C. Without T cell sorting, total RNA was isolated from whole blood using the PAXgene blood miRNA kit on an automated QIAcube. Deep TCRalpha and TCRbeta repertoire profiling with unique molecular barcoding was performed on peripheral blood of monozygotic twin pairs concordant or discordant for inflammatory bowel disease. Smoking habits were recorded for all twin pairs, and individuals were classified as current, former or never smokers. Receptor libraries were prepared by 5' RACE. Each TCR library was prepared from roughly 3.5 ug of total RNA. For each sample, cDNA was synthesized in eight separate reactions using SMARTScribe reverse transcriptase. During cDNA synthesis, template switching was used to introduce unique molecular identifiers that contained a 6-nucleotide sample barcode. Two nested PCRs of approximately 16 and 10 cycles amplified the TCRalpha and TCRbeta cDNA, and bead purification followed each PCR. Before amplification, the cDNA was treated with uracil DNA-glycosylase and purified using the QIAquick PCR purification kit. The second PCR added Illumina TruSeq-compatible adapters along with sample-specific barcodes. Library quality and concentration were assessed using TapeStation and Qubit, and approximately 5 ng of each library was pooled. Sequencing of the pooled libraries was done on an Illumina HiSeq2500 single-index Rapid Run using custom sequencing primers and 2 x 100 bp reads. As for the original processing: UMI-based consensus assembly with MiGEC version 1.2.6 was used to correct PCR and sequencing errors. V(D)J alignment, clonotype assembly and CDR3 extraction were performed with MiXCR version 2.1.1. Gene usage, clonotype sharing and MAIT/NKT TCR abundance were normalised by analysing the top 1000, 10 000 and 20 000 clonotypes per sample. Diversity was computed as the inverse Simpson index with the vegan R package after downsampling to 27 000 UMIs. Paired Mann-Whitney U tests were applied to discordant twin pairs, and Benjamini-Hochberg correction was used for multiple testing. Once TCRdb had reprocessed the reads, it stored one entry per CDR3 protein sequence and supplied no DNA. The V and J calls reflect TCRdb's pipeline rather than the authors' work. This sample's table carries roughly 160,000 distinct CDR3 sequences. The top ten clonotypes cover roughly 7% of the sample.

The specimen sequenced was blood. The receptor was isolated from a human donor with ulcerative colitis or Crohn's disease, or a healthy co-twin of an affected twin (not recorded which). The sequence is built from TRBV7-9 and TRBJ2-1; TCRdb proposes TRBD2, but this gene call is untestable without DNA. This receptor carries the CDR3 CATTAGSTQRGEQFF.